This TCR beta chain was retrieved from a study of neurological immune-mediated disorders. The output of every sequencing run exceeded 170 million TCR-beta sequences, derived from 15-18 subjects. Each CDR3 protein is one row after TCRdb ran MiXCR on the 5' RACE reads. The data hold more than 50,000 distinct CDR3 sequences, with 3.9% observed a single time. V shed 2 bases and J 0 bases; nucleotides not matched to a gene: 4. The V gene's germline CDR1 is MNHEY and CDR2 SMNVEV (reference sequence). CDR3 length equals 17 residues. This clonotype was seen repeatedly, ten times or more. This rearrangement joins TRBV27 to TRBJ2-7; TRBD2 agrees at 13 bases. The sample consisted of PBMCs. The TCR sequence derives from a man aged 25-45 years with multiple sclerosis. The CDR3, as DNA: TGTGCCAGCAGTTTAGCCGGGACTAGCGGGAACTCCTACGAGCAGTACTTC. Translating it yields CASSLAGTSGNSYEQYF.